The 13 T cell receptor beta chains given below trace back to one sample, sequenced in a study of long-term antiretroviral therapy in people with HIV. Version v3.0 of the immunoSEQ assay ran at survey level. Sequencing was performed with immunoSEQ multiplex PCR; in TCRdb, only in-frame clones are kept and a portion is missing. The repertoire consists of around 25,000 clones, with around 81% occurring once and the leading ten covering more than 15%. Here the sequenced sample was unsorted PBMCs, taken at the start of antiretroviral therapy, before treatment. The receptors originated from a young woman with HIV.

In DNA, the CDR3 is TGTGCCAGCAGCCCCAGACTAGCGGGGTCCCACCTCGAGCAGTACTTC. Translating it yields CASSPRLAGSHLEQYF. The rearrangement joins TRBV7-2 to TRBJ2-7; 11 bases are shared with TRBD2. V lost 5 bases and J lost 6; bases outside the gene matches: 12. The CDR3 loop spans 16 amino acids. Germline V CDR1 and CDR2: SGHTA, FQGNSA.

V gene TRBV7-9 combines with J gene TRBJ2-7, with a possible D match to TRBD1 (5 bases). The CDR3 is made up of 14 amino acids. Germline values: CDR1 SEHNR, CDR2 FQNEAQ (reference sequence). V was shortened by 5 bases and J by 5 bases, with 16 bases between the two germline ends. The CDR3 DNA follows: TGTGCCAGCAGCCAACCCCAAGGACACCACGAGCAGTACTTC. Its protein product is CASSQPQGHHEQYF.

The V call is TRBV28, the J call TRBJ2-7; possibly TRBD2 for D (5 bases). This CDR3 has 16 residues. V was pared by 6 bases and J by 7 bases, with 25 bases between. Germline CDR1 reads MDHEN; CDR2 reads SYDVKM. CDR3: CASSKGTGIFSREQYF. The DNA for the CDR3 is TGTGCCAGCAGCAAGGGTACCGGGATCTTTTCTAGGGAGCAGTACTTC.

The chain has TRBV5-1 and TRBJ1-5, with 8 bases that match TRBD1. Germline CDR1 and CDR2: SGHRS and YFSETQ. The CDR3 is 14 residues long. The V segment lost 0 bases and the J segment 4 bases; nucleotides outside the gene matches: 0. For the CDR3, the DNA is TGCGCCAGCAGCTTGGGGACAGGGAATCAGCCCCAGCATTTT. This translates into CASSLGTGNQPQHF.

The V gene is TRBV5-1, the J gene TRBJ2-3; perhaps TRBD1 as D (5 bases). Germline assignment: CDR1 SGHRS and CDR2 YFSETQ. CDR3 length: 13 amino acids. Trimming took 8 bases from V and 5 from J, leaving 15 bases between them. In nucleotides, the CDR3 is TGCGCCAGTCCCGGGCAGGGCAGAGATACGCAGTATTTT. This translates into CASPGQGRDTQYF.

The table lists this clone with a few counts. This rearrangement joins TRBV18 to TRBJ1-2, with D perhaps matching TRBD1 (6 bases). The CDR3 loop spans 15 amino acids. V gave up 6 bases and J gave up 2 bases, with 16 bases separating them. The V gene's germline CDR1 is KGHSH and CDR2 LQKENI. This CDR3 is CASSQGDDRNYGYTF. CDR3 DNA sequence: TGTGCCAGCTCTCAAGGGGACGACAGGAACTATGGCTACACCTTC.

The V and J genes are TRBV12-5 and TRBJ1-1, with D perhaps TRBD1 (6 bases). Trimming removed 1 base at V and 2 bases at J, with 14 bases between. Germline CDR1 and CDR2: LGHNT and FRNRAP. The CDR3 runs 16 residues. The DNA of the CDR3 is TGTGCTAGTGGTTTGGGCCTGGGGGGGCCCAACACTGAAGCTTTCTTT. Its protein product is CASGLGLGGPNTEAFF.

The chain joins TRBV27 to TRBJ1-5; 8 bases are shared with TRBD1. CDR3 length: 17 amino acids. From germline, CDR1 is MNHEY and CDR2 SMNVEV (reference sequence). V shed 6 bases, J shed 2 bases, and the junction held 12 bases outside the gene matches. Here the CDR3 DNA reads TGTGCCAGCAGCGCTGGGACAGGCGGTGGTGGCAATCAGCCCCAGCATTTT. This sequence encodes CASSAGTGGGGNQPQHF.

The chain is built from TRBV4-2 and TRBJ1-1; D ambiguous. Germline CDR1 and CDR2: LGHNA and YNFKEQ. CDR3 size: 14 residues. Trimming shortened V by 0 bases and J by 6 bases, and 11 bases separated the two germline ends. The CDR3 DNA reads TGTGCCAGCAGCCAAGATACAGTCGGGGCTGAAGCTTTCTTT. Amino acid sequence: CASSQDTVGAEAFF.

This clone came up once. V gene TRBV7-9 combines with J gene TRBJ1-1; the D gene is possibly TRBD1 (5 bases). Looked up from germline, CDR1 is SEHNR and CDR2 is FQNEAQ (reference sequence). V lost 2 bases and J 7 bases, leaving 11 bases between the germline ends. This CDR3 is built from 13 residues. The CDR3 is CASSLPQGSEAFF. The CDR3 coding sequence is TGTGCCAGCAGCTTACCCCAGGGAAGTGAAGCTTTCTTT.

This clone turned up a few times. The CDR3 sequence is CASSAHKQFF. The CDR3, as DNA: TGTGCCAGCAGCGCGCACAAGCAGTTCTTC. The chain carries TRBV9 and TRBJ2-1, with D unclear. V dropped 3 bases and J dropped 11 bases, with 6 bases sitting between them. The CDR3 has 10 residues. Germline CDR1 and CDR2: SGDLS and YYNGEE.

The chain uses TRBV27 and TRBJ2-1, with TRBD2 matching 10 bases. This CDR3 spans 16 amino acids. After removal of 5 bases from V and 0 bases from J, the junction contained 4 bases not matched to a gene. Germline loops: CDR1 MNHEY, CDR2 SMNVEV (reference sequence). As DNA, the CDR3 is TGTGCCAGCAGTCCCGCTAGCGGGAGCTCCTACAATGAGCAGTTCTTC. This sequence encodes CASSPASGSSYNEQFF.

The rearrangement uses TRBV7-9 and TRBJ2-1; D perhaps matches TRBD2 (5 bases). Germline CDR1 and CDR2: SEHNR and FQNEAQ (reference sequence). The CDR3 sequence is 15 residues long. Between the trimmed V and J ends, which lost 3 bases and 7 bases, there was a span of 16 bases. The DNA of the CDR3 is TGTGCCAGCAGCTTTGGGCCGGGGATCCGTAATGAGCAGTTCTTC. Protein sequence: CASSFGPGIRNEQFF.